This paragraph covers one TCR beta chain sequence. Its target is unknown. The data were taken from a study of T cell responses to AZD1222 COVID-19 vaccine. The germline V gene encodes CDR1 DFQATT and CDR2 SNEGSKA (reference sequence). Trimming removed 3 bases from V and 4 bases from J; junction bases left unmatched: 4. This CDR3 is built from 15 residues. Study conclusions and caveats: Vaccine-associated CD4 TCRs ranged over spike, dominating at 160-218 and 743-854. Seropositive status at baseline applied to only five to seven AZD1222 recipients.

The method was immunoSEQ multiplex PCR; TCRdb's version includes in-frame clones alone and lacks a portion of them. The table shows under 150,000 clones, with around 90% occurring only once. The chain couples TRBV20-1 to TRBJ2-2; 11 bases are shared with TRBD2. Specimen: peripheral blood, collected on day 0 of AZD1222 vaccination. This sequence was found in an adult in good health. The CDR3, as DNA: TGCAGTGCTAGTGATAGCGGGAGGGCCACCGGGGAGCTGTTTTTT. Its translation is CSASDSGRATGELFF.